This TCR beta chain was sequenced in a study of beta chain features in type 1 diabetes. Study in general: Age and gender were similar between patients and healthy donors, as were cell yields.

Only one heparinised blood draw was taken per donor, and its volume averaged approximately 0.11 L. Since all of the isolated RNA was reverse transcribed, expressed TCRB transcripts were what got sequenced. Stem cell-like memory T cell samples yielded about a million reads on average. The assay was immunoSEQ multiplex PCR, and TCRdb's table has in-frame clones only and misses some. The repertoire includes around 19,000 clones, around 50% of them detected once, and around 0.45% sits in the top ten. CDR1 and CDR2 from the germline V gene are SGDLS and YYNGEE. Trimming removed 2 bases from V and 4 bases from J; junction bases left unmatched: 10. This CDR3 comprises 18 residues.

The sequence came from a man younger than 35 in good health. The rearrangement uses TRBV9 and TRBJ2-1; 12 nucleotides match TRBD2. Sequencing was carried out using stem cell memory CD4+ T cells from blood. CDR3 nucleotide sequence: TGTGCCAGCAGCGTGGAAGGTCTAGCGGGGGGGAGATACAATGAGCAGTTCTTC. It translates to CASSVEGLAGGRYNEQFF.